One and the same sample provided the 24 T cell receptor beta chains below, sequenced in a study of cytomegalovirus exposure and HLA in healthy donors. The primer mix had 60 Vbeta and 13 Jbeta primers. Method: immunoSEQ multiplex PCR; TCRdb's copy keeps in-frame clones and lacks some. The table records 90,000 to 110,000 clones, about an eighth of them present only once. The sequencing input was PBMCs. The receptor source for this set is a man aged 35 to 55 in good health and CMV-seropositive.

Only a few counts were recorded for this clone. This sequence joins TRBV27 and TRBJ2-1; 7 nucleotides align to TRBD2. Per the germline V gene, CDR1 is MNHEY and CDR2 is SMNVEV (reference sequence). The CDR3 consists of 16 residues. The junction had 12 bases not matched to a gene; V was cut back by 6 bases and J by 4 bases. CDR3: CASSVAGGRGYNEQFF. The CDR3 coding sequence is TGTGCCAGCAGCGTGGCAGGAGGGAGGGGTTACAATGAGCAGTTCTTC.

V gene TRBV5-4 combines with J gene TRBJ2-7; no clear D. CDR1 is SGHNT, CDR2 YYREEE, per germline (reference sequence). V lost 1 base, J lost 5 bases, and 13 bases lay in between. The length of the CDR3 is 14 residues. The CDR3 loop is CASSLRVATDEQYF. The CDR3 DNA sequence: TGTGCCAGCAGCTTGCGGGTTGCGACGGACGAGCAGTACTTC.

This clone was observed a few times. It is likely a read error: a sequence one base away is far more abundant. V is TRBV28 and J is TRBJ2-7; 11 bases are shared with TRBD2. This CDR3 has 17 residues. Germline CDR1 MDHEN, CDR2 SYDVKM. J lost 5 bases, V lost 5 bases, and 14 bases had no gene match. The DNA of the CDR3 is TGTGCCAGCAGTCCACCGGGACTAGCGGCTTTAATGGACGAGCAGTACTTC. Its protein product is CASSPPGLAALMDEQYF.

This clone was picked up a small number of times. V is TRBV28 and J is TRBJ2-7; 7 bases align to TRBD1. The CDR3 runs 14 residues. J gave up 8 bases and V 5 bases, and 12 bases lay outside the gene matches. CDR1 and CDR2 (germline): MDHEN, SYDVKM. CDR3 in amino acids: CASSLPHRGEKQYF. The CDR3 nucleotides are TGTGCCAGCAGTCTGCCTCACAGGGGAGAAAAGCAGTACTTC.

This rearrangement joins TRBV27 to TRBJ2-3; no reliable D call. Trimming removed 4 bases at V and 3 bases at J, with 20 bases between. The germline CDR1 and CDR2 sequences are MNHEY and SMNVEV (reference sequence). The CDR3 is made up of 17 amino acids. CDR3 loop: CASSSPFEKIFTDTQYF. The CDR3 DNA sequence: TGTGCCAGCAGTTCGCCATTTGAGAAAATTTTTACAGATACGCAGTATTTT.

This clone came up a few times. As DNA, the CDR3 is TGTGCCAGCAGCCTAGGGGACATGACTGACTATGGCTACACCTTC. Its protein is CASSLGDMTDYGYTF. The J gene is TRBJ1-2, the V gene TRBV7-9; D might be TRBD1 (6 bases). The CDR3 consists of 15 residues. Trimming cost V 5 bases and J 3 bases, with 16 bases left between them. In germline, CDR1 is SEHNR, CDR2 FQNEAQ (reference sequence).

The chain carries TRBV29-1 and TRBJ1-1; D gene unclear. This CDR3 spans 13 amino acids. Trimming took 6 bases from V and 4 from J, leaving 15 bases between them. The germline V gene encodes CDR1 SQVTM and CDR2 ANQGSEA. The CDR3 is CSVAVVQSTEAFF. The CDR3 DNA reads TGCAGCGTGGCGGTCGTTCAGAGCACTGAAGCTTTCTTT.

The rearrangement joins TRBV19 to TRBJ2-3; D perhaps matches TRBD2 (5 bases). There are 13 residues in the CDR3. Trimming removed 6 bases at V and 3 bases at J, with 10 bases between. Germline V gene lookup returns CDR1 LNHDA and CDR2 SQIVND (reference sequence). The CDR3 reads CASRLAGTDTQYF. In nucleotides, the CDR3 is TGTGCCAGTAGATTGGCGGGTACAGATACGCAGTATTTT.

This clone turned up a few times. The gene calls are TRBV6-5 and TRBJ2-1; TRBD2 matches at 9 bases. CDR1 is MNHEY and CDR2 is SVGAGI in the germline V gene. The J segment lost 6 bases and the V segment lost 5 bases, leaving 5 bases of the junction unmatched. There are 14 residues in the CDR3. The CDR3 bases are TGTGCCAGCAGTACCGGGACTAGCTTCAATGAGCAGTTCTTC. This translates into CASSTGTSFNEQFF.

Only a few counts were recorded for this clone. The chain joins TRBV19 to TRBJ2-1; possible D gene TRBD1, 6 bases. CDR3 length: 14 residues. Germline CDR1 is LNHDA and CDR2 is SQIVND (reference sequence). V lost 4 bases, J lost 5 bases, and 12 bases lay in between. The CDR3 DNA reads TGTGCCAGTAGTAGCAGGGGAGATCACAATGAGCAGTTCTTC. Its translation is CASSSRGDHNEQFF.

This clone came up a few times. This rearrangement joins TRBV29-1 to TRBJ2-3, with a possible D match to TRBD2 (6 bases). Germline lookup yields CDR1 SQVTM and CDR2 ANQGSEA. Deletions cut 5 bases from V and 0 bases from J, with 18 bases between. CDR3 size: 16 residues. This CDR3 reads CSVSGVSRSSTDTQYF. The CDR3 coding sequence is TGCAGCGTTTCGGGGGTGAGCCGATCGAGCACAGATACGCAGTATTTT.

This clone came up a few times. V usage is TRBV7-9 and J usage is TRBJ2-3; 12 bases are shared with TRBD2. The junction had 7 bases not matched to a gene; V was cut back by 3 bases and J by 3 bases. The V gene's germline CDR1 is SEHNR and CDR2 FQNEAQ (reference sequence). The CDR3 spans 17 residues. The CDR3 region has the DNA TGTGCCAGCAGCTTGCAACTAGCGGGAGGACCAACAGATACGCAGTATTTT. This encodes CASSLQLAGGPTDTQYF. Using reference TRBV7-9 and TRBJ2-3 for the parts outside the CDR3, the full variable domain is DTGVSQNPRHKITKRGQNVTFRCDPISEHNRLYWYRQTLGQGPEFLTYFQNEAQLEKSRLLSDRFSAERPKGSFSTLEIQRTEQGDSAMYLCASSLQLAGGPTDTQYFGPGTRLTVL.

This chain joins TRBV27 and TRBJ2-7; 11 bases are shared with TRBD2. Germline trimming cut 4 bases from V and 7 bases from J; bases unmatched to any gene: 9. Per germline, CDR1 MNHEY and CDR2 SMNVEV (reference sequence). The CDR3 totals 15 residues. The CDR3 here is CASSSISGRADEQYF. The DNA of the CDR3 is TGTGCCAGCAGTTCCATTAGCGGGAGGGCCGATGAGCAGTACTTC.

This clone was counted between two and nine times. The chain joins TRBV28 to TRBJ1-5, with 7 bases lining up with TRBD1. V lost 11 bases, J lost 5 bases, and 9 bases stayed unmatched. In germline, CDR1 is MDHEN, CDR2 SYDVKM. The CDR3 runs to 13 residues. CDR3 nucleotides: TGTGCCGCTGGAGACAGGGACTATCAGCCCCAGCATTTT. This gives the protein CAAGDRDYQPQHF.

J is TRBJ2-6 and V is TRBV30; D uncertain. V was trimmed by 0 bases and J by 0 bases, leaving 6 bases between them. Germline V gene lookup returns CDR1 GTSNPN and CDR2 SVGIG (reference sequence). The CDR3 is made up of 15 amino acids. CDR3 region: CAWSVSFSGANVLTF. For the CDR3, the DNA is TGTGCCTGGAGTGTATCTTTCTCTGGGGCCAACGTCCTGACTTTC.

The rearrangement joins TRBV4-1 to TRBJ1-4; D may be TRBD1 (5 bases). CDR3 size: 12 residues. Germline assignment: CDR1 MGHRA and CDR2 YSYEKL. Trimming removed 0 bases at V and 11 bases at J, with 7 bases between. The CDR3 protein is CASSQDKGKLFF. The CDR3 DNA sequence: TGCGCCAGCAGCCAAGATAAGGGGAAACTGTTTTTT.

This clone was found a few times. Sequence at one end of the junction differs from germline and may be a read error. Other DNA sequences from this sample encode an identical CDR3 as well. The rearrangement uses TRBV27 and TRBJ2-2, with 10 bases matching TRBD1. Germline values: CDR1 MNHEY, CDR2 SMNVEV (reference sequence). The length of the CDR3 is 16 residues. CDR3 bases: TGTGCCAGCAGTTGGACAGGGGGTGGAATTGGCGGGGAACTGTTTTTT. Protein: CASSWTGGGIGGELFF.

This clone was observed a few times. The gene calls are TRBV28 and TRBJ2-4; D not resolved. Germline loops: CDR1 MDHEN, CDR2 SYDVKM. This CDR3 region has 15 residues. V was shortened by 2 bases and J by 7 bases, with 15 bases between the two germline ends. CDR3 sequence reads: CASSLRHPDRNIQYF. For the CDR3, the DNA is TGTGCCAGCAGTTTAAGACATCCAGATAGGAACATTCAGTACTTC.

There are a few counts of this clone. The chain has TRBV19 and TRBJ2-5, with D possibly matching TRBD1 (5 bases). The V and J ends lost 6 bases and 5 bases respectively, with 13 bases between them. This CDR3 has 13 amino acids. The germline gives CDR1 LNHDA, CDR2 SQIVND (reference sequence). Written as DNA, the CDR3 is TGTGCCAGTAGCCTTCCTAACAGGGAGACCCAGTACTTC. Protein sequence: CASSLPNRETQYF.

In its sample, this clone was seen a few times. The CDR3 loop reads CASRGADYEQYF. In nucleotides, the CDR3 is TGTGCCAGCCGGGGGGCTGACTACGAGCAGTACTTC. The chain combines TRBV7-2 with TRBJ2-7, with D possibly matching TRBD2 (7 bases). The CDR3 has 12 residues. V lost 8 bases and J 3 bases, leaving 11 bases between the germline ends. In germline, CDR1 is SGHTA, CDR2 FQGNSA.

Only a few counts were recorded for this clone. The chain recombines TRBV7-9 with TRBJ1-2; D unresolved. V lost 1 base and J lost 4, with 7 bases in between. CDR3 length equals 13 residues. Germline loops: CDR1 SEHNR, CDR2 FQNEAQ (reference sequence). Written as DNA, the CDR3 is TGTGCCAGCAGCTTAGGGGCAGGCTATGGCTACACCTTC. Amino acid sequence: CASSLGAGYGYTF.

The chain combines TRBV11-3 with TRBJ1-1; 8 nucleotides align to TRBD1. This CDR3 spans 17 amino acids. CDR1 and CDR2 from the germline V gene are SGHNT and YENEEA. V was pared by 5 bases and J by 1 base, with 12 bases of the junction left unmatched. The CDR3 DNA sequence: TGTGCCAGCAGCCCAGGACAGGGCAAGGGGGGGAACACTGAAGCTTTCTTT. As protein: CASSPGQGKGGNTEAFF. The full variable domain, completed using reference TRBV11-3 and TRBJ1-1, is EAGVVQSPRYKIIEKKQPVAFWCNPISGHNTLYWYLQNLGQGPELLIRYENEEAVDDSQLPKDRFSAERLKGVDSTLKIQPAELGDSAVYLCASSPGQGKGGNTEAFFGQGTRLTVV.

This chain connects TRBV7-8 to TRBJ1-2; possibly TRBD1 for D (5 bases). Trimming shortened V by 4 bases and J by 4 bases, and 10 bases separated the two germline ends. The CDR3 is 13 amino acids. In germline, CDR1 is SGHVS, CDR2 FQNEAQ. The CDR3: CASSSGGIYGYTF. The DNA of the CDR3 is TGTGCCAGCAGCTCGGGGGGGATCTATGGCTACACCTTC.

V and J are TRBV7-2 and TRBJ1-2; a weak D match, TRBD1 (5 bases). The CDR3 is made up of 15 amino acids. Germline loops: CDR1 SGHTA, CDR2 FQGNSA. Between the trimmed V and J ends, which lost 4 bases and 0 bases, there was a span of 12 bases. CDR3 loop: CASSSHSGPNYGYTF. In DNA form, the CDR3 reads TGTGCCAGCAGCTCTCATTCAGGGCCTAACTATGGCTACACCTTC.